This record looks at one TCR beta chain sequence and its context. Data came from immunoSEQ multiplex PCR; TCRdb stores just in-frame clones and leaves some out. The top ten clones hold roughly 2.4% of a sample with 150,000 to 200,000 clones, approximately 89% of them seen once. These data come from a study of blood T cell repertoires in COVID-19. Study-level background: There were acute and convalescent COVID-19 samples, and they came from the United States, Italy and Spain.

Germline CDR1 and CDR2: SGDLS and YYNGEE. The CDR3 spans 13 residues. Trimming cost V 9 bases and J 0 bases; bases outside gene matches: 2. The sample consisted of PBMCs or T cells enriched from blood (not recorded which). This sequence originates from a woman in her thirties or forties with acute COVID-19. V and J are TRBV9 and TRBJ1-3; TRBD1 aligns across 8 bases. This chain's CDR3 is CATGTGSGNTIYF. CDR3 DNA: TGTGCCACCGGGACAGGCTCTGGAAACACCATATATTTT.